This is a list of T cell receptor beta chains from one sample in a study of beta chain features in type 1 diabetes. Here immunoSEQ multiplex PCR was the method, and the copy in TCRdb shows in-frame clones only, minus some. Of roughly 250,000 clones listed, around 68% are singletons. Sequences were obtained from naive CD4+ T cells from blood. These receptors came from a man aged 25-45 years in good health. Both conserved end residues are part of each CDR3. The order of the fields is V gene, D gene, clone size, J gene, CDR3 DNA, CDR3 protein. A D gene is named only where the DNA matches it firmly. Where a row states a size, it is once, few, many or the class of an expanded clone; other rows omit it.

TRBV5-1,NA,NA,TRBJ2-5,TGCGCCAGCAGCCGAAGGCTGGGTGCGGAGACCCAGTACTTC,CASSRRLGAETQYF
TRBV7-2,NA,NA,TRBJ2-6,TGTGCCAGCACCCCCTCCAGTACCAGGGCCAACGTCCTGACTTTC,CASTPSSTRANVLTF
TRBV11-2,NA,NA,TRBJ2-5,TGTGCCAGCAGCTCCGACCCCCCAGGGGAGACCCAGTACTTC,CASSSDPPGETQYF
TRBV18,NA,NA,TRBJ2-4,TGTGCCAGCTCACCACTCGGGGAGGACATTCAGTACTTC,CASSPLGEDIQYF
TRBV29-1,NA,NA,TRBJ2-7,TGCAGCGTTGAAACGGGTCAGCGTACCAAGTACTTC,CSVETGQRTKYF
TRBV29-1,NA,NA,TRBJ1-3,TGCAGCGTTGGAGCGGGGTCTGGAAACACCATATATTTT,CSVGAGSGNTIYF
TRBV25-1,NA,few,TRBJ2-1,TGTGCCAGCTCTCGACTCGAAACCTACAATGAGCAGTTCTTC,CASSRLETYNEQFF
TRBV28,NA,NA,TRBJ2-4,TGTGCCAGCAGGTCAGGGATTTGGAACATTCAGTACTTC,CASRSGIWNIQYF
TRBV7-8,NA,NA,TRBJ1-6,TGTGCCAGCAGCTTAGTTTCGGGGAATTCACCCCTCCACTTT,CASSLVSGNSPLHF
TRBV19,NA,NA,TRBJ2-1,TGTGCCAGTACCTCATCGCACGGGGGCCCTTCTTATGAGCAGTTCTTC,CASTSSHGGPSYEQFF
TRBV4-3,NA,once,TRBJ2-5,TGCGCCAGCAGCCAAGCAGGGTATGGGACCCAGTACTTC,CASSQAGYGTQYF
TRBV29-1,NA,NA,TRBJ2-7,TGCAGCGTTTTACGCCCAGGACATACCTACGAGCAGTACTTC,CSVLRPGHTYEQYF
TRBV30,TRBD1,NA,TRBJ2-5,TGTGCCTGGGGGACAGGGGCAGGGGAGACCCAGTACTTC,CAWGTGAGETQYF
TRBV30,NA,NA,TRBJ2-4,TGTGCCTGCCGACCTCTACAGGGCTCAATAGCCAAAAACATTCAGTACTTC,CACRPLQGSIAKNIQYF
TRBV29-1,TRBD2,few,TRBJ2-5,TGCAGCGTTAGGGAGCGGGGGCACCGGGAGACCCAGTACTTC,CSVRERGHRETQYF
TRBV29-1,TRBD2,NA,TRBJ2-5,TGCAGCGCGAACTCGCGGGGGGCCCAAGAGACCCAGTACTTC,CSANSRGAQETQYF
TRBV7-9,TRBD2,NA,TRBJ2-7,TGTGCCAGCAGCCGGGAGGCTTACGAGCAGTACTTC,CASSREAYEQYF
TRBV29-1,NA,NA,TRBJ2-2,TGCAGCGTTAGGGACCGGGACGGGAACACCGGGGAGCTGTTTTTT,CSVRDRDGNTGELFF
TRBV10-3,NA,NA,TRBJ1-1,TGTGCCATCAGTTTTGGAGACACTGAAGCTTTCTTT,CAISFGDTEAFF
TRBV30,NA,few,TRBJ1-2,TGTGCCTGGAGTTTGACTCGGGGTGGCTACACCTTC,CAWSLTRGGYTF
TRBV9,NA,NA,TRBJ2-6,TGTGCCAGCAGCGTAGGTTTACGTTCAAGTGGGGCCAACGTCCTGACTTTC,CASSVGLRSSGANVLTF
TRBV9,TRBD2,NA,TRBJ2-1,TGTGCCAGCAGCACCCTAGCGGGAGGGTCCTACAATGAGCAGTTCTTC,CASSTLAGGSYNEQFF
TRBV28,TRBD1,NA,TRBJ1-5,TGTGCCATCGACAGGGGTCCCGGCCAGCCCCAGCATTTT,CAIDRGPGQPQHF
TRBV23-1,NA,NA,TRBJ1-1,TGCGCCAGCAGTCAGGCTTTGAACACTGAAGCTTTCTTT,CASSQALNTEAFF
TRBV30,NA,once,TRBJ2-3,TGTGCCTGCCGGCGGCCCACAGATACGCAGTATTTT,CACRRPTDTQYF
TRBV15,NA,NA,TRBJ2-4,TGTGCCACCAGCAGAGGCGGGCGAGGAGCCAAAAACATTCAGTACTTC,CATSRGGRGAKNIQYF
TRBV30,NA,NA,TRBJ2-7,TGTGCCTGGAGGGCTACCTACGAGCAGTACTTC,CAWRATYEQYF
TRBV6-5,TRBD2,few,TRBJ2-3,TGTGCCAGCAGTCGGTGGACTAGCGGTGCTGGTACGCAGTATTTT,CASSRWTSGAGTQYF
TRBV29-1,TRBD1,NA,TRBJ2-1,TGCAGCGTCTCCGGGACAGGGGGCAATAATGAGCAGTTCTTC,CSVSGTGGNNEQFF
TRBV30,NA,NA,TRBJ2-1,TGTGCCCTTCTACGGATAGTCCCCTACAATGAGCAGTTCTTC,CALLRIVPYNEQFF
TRBV30,NA,few,TRBJ2-5,TGTGCCTGGGGCCCTGGCGAGACCCAGTACTTC,CAWGPGETQYF
TRBV9,NA,few,TRBJ2-7,TGTGCCAGCAGCCCTTTCCCGAACGTTTTCTACGAGCAGTACTTC,CASSPFPNVFYEQYF
TRBV30,NA,NA,TRBJ2-3,TGTGCCTGGAAGTGGGGTGGCACAGATACGCAGTATTTT,CAWKWGGTDTQYF
TRBV30,NA,few,TRBJ1-1,TGTGCCTGGAGTAACAGGGAAGACACTGAAGCTTTCTTT,CAWSNREDTEAFF
TRBV30,TRBD2,NA,TRBJ2-5,TGTGCCTGGAGTGTACTAGCGGCACAAGAGACCCAGTACTTC,CAWSVLAAQETQYF
TRBV20-1,NA,NA,TRBJ1-5,TGCAGTGCTAGACACAATCAGCCCCAGCATTTT,CSARHNQPQHF
TRBV25-1,TRBD2,NA,TRBJ2-2,TGTGCCAGCAGTGTAGCGGGAGCGAACACCGGGGAGCTGTTTTTT,CASSVAGANTGELFF
TRBV10-3,NA,once,TRBJ2-7,TGTGCCATCATGCCCACAGACTCCTACGAGCAGTACTTC,CAIMPTDSYEQYF
TRBV2,NA,NA,TRBJ2-2,TGTGCCAGCAGTCCCACTAGGAGCGGCACCGGGGAGCTGTTTTTT,CASSPTRSGTGELFF
TRBV30,NA,NA,TRBJ2-7,TGTGCCTGGACCCTCGGGGGGCCGTACGAGCAGTACTTC,CAWTLGGPYEQYF
TRBV9,TRBD2,NA,TRBJ2-7,TGTGCCAGCAGCGTTACCGGGACTAGCGGCTCCTACGAGCAGTACTTC,CASSVTGTSGSYEQYF
TRBV5-1,NA,NA,TRBJ1-1,TGCGCCAGCAGCCCCAATCTGAACACTGAAGCTTTCTTT,CASSPNLNTEAFF
TRBV30,NA,NA,TRBJ1-1,TGTGCCTGGACTCGGGGGTTGGCTGAAGCTTTCTTT,CAWTRGLAEAFF
TRBV15,NA,NA,TRBJ2-1,TGTGCCACCAGCAGAGATCTGGGTAATGAGCAGTTCTTC,CATSRDLGNEQFF
TRBV30,NA,few,TRBJ2-6,TGTGCCTGGAGTGTAAGGGCTGGAGGGGCCAACGTCCTGACTTTC,CAWSVRAGGANVLTF
TRBV27,NA,NA,TRBJ2-2,TGTGCCAGCAGTTTATCCACCGGGGAGCTGTTTTTT,CASSLSTGELFF